The 29 T cell receptor beta chains below come from one sample, sequenced in a study of T cells expressing NK-cell markers. TCRdb re-called the 5' RACE reads and catalogs CDR3 proteins one per entry, DNA excluded. Its table lists 440,000 or so distinct CDR3 sequences. Sample: blood T cells: a sorted CD56 or NKG2C T cell subset, CD4+ or CD8+ T cells, or bulk PBMC T cells (not recorded which). All receptors derive from a woman between 18 and 69 years old in good health.

CDR3 loop: CAWSAGAYTDTQYF. V is TRBV30 and J is TRBJ2-3; TCRdb calls TRBD1, which cannot be checked without DNA. In germline, CDR1 is GTSNPN, CDR2 SVGIG (reference sequence). The CDR3 is made up of 14 amino acids.

The V call is TRBV29-1, the J call TRBJ2-1; absent DNA, TCRdb's TRBD1 call cannot be checked. CDR1 and CDR2 from the germline V gene are SQVTM and ANQGSEA. The CDR3 covers 16 residues. The CDR3 loop reads CSVGQEGRGSYNEQFF.

The J gene is TRBJ2-1, the V gene TRBV6-4; TCRdb designates TRBD2, a call that cannot be tested without DNA. The CDR3 has 15 residues. Per the germline V gene, CDR1 is MRHNA and CDR2 is SNTAGT. The CDR3 region is CASSLLAGHNNEQFF.

The genes are TRBV9 and TRBJ2-7; TCRdb reports TRBD2, a call that lacks DNA to check it against. From germline, CDR1 is SGDLS and CDR2 YYNGEE. This CDR3 spans 16 amino acids. CDR3 in amino acids: CASSVGGLAGGSEQYF.

The V and J genes are TRBV25-1 and TRBJ1-4. The CDR3 is 11 amino acids. Germline-derived CDR1 and CDR2 are MGHDK and SYGVNS. The CDR3 region is CASSESTKLFF.

This rearrangement joins TRBV29-1 to TRBJ2-7; TCRdb's D gene call, TRBD2, goes unchecked for lack of DNA. Germline V gene sequence: CDR1 SQVTM, CDR2 ANQGSEA. This CDR3 is 13 amino acids long. This CDR3 reads CSVETGALYEQYF.

The chain couples TRBV4-3 to TRBJ1-6; lacking DNA, the TRBD1 call made by TCRdb goes unchecked. CDR3 length equals 18 residues. The V gene's germline CDR1 is LGHNA and CDR2 YSLEER. CDR3 region: CASSQDSPGQGYNSPLHF.

The chain has TRBV7-2 and TRBJ2-1; TCRdb gives TRBD2 as the D gene, but with no DNA this cannot be confirmed. The germline gives CDR1 SGHTA, CDR2 FQGNSA. This CDR3 has 15 amino acids. The CDR3 loop reads CASSPTRSGRNEQFF.

The V and J genes are TRBV29-1 and TRBJ2-7; TCRdb reports TRBD2, a call that lacks DNA to check it against. Germline V gives CDR1 SQVTM, CDR2 ANQGSEA. The CDR3 sequence is 11 residues long. CDR3 region: CSVEGGDEQYF.

The chain couples TRBV28 to TRBJ1-1. The CDR3 is 14 residues long. The germline CDR1 and CDR2 sequences are MDHEN and SYDVKM. The chain's CDR3 is CASTLSGMNTEAFF.

The gene calls are TRBV29-1 and TRBJ1-2; TCRdb lists TRBD1, though no DNA is available to test this call. Per germline, CDR1 SQVTM and CDR2 ANQGSEA. This CDR3 is built from 14 residues. CDR3 sequence: CSVDLTGTNYGYTF.

The chain couples TRBV12-3 or TRBV12-4 to TRBJ1-6; there is no DNA to check the TCRdb D call of TRBD1. The CDR3 is 17 amino acids. The CDR3: CASSQRDRGTRNSPLHF.

The V and J genes are TRBV5-6 and TRBJ2-1; absent DNA, TCRdb's TRBD1 call cannot be checked. From germline, CDR1 is SGHDT and CDR2 YYEEEE. This CDR3 region has 13 residues. The CDR3: CASSFPLGGEQFF. Supplemented by reference TRBV5-6 and TRBJ2-1, the full variable domain reads DAGVTQSPTHLIKTRGQQVTLRCSPKSGHDTVSWYQQALGQGPQFIFQYYEEEERQRGNFPDRFSGHQFPNYSSELNVNALLLGDSALYLCASSFPLGGEQFFGPGTRLTVL.

The CDR3 region is CASSSSTGGKLFF. V and J are TRBV5-5 and TRBJ1-4; the TRBD1 assignment by TCRdb is unverifiable without DNA. From germline, CDR1 is SGHKS and CDR2 YYEKEE (reference sequence). This CDR3 contains 13 residues. The whole variable domain, filled in from reference TRBV5-5 and TRBJ1-4, reads DAGVTQSPTHLIKTRGQQVTLRCSPISGHKSVSWYQQVLGQGPQFIFQYYEKEERGRGNFPDRFSARQFPNYSSELNVNALLLGDSALYLCASSSSTGGKLFFGSGTQLSVL.

The chain couples TRBV29-1 to TRBJ2-1; TCRdb's D call, TRBD2, is unchecked because there is no DNA. Germline-derived CDR1 and CDR2 are SQVTM and ANQGSEA. This CDR3 spans 15 amino acids. This CDR3 is CSAAGLAGVRNEQFF.

The V gene is TRBV7-2, the J gene TRBJ1-2. The CDR3 is 12 residues long. Germline lookup yields CDR1 SGHTA and CDR2 FQGNSA. The CDR3 protein is CASSLLGSGYTF.

V usage is TRBV7-2 and J usage is TRBJ2-7; TCRdb indicates TRBD1, and absent DNA this call remains unverified. CDR3 length: 14 residues. CDR1 SGHTA and CDR2 FQGNSA come from the germline V gene. This chain's CDR3 is CASQGQGTYGEQYF.

This chain joins TRBV7-9 and TRBJ1-1; the D call of TRBD1 rests on TCRdb alone, since no DNA is present to check it. Germline lookup yields CDR1 SEHNR and CDR2 FQNEAQ (reference sequence). This CDR3 has 15 amino acids. The CDR3 is CASAKPGTGNTEAFF.

The rearrangement uses TRBV28 and TRBJ2-3; checking the TCRdb D call of TRBD2 is not possible without DNA. CDR3 length: 13 amino acids. CDR1 is MDHEN, CDR2 SYDVKM, per germline. Here the CDR3 reads CASSLEQTLPQYF.

The rearrangement joins TRBV4-1 to TRBJ1-2; TCRdb proposes TRBD1, but this gene call is untestable without DNA. The CDR3 runs 17 residues. CDR1 is MGHRA and CDR2 is YSYEKL in the germline V gene. The CDR3: CASSLASRGTVKHGYTF.

The CDR3 region is CSASWAGGGPQYF. The chain recombines TRBV20-1 with TRBJ2-5; TCRdb's assignment of TRBD2 cannot be checked, as there is no DNA. Germline assignment: CDR1 DFQATT and CDR2 SNEGSKA (reference sequence). The CDR3 consists of 13 residues.

The chain combines TRBV25-1 with TRBJ1-2. Germline CDR1 reads MGHDK; CDR2 reads SYGVNS. This CDR3 is built from 12 residues. This chain's CDR3 is CASSELAYGYTF.

The rearrangement joins TRBV12-3 or TRBV12-4 to TRBJ1-2. This CDR3 contains 13 residues. The CDR3 loop is CASSLGEGYGYTF.

This chain links TRBV28 with TRBJ2-3; TCRdb's D call, TRBD2, is unchecked because there is no DNA. The CDR3 totals 17 residues. The V gene's germline CDR1 is MDHEN and CDR2 SYDVKM. This CDR3 is CASSFSEVSGSTDTQYF.

The chain couples TRBV5-1 to TRBJ1-3. The CDR3 spans 15 residues. The germline gives CDR1 SGHRS, CDR2 YFSETQ. The CDR3 reads CASHSEGRSGNTIYF.

V and J are TRBV29-1 and TRBJ2-1; there is no DNA to check the TCRdb D call of TRBD1. The CDR3 has 14 amino acids. Germline CDR1 and CDR2: SQVTM and ANQGSEA. This chain's CDR3 is CSVVGPQTYNEQFF.

The rearrangement joins TRBV7-3 to TRBJ2-2; the TRBD2 assignment by TCRdb is unverifiable without DNA. Germline lookup yields CDR1 SGHTA and CDR2 FQGTGA. The CDR3 sequence is 13 residues long. The CDR3 region is CASSRLGTGELFF.

This chain joins TRBV19 and TRBJ1-5; TCRdb proposes TRBD1, but this gene call is untestable without DNA. The length of the CDR3 is 13 residues. Looked up from germline, CDR1 is LNHDA and CDR2 is SQIVND (reference sequence). The chain's CDR3 is CACTDRVNQPQHF.

The J gene is TRBJ2-1, the V gene TRBV11-2; absent DNA, TCRdb's TRBD2 call cannot be checked. The germline CDR1 and CDR2 sequences are SGHAT and FQNNGV. The CDR3 has 13 amino acids. CDR3 residues: CASTSGTYNEQFF.